This T cell receptor (beta chain) derives from a study of T cell repertoires in cytomegalovirus infection. The overall study: TCR beta signatures that were public indicated CMV infection and matching HLA type.

The sample holds many counts of this clonotype. The antigen remains unidentified. Trimming cost V 5 bases and J 0 bases, with 8 bases left between them. Germline assignment: CDR1 SGHTA and CDR2 FQGNSA. The CDR3 consists of 14 residues. TCRdb analysed the reads with MiXCR anew, one entry per CDR3 protein. The sample contains approximately 300,000 distinct CDR3 sequences, roughly 25% of which appear only once. Findings and caveats of the study: Cumulated frequencies of public TCR beta families served to identify carriers of CMV plus the relevant HLA. HLA-C-restricted TCR beta clonotypes specific for CMV led the ex vivo response.

The sequence derives from a human donor in good health (CMV status not recorded). Some clones in this sample may be carry-over from other donors' samples. The chain combines TRBV7-2 with TRBJ1-3, with D hard to call. This sample comprised cultured PBMCs, obtained from culture after CMV antigen stimulation. The CDR3 region is CASSQSSSGNTIYF. The CDR3 nucleotides read TGTGCCAGCAGCCAGAGTTCCTCTGGAAACACCATATATTTT.